One sample yielded the 18 T cell receptor beta chains listed below, sequenced in a study of blood T cell repertoires in COVID-19 (dated by TCRdb to the early 2020s). Library preparation used the immunoSEQ multiplex PCR assay. As stored in TCRdb, this immuneACCESS dataset retains in-frame rearrangements with V and J assigned. A fraction of the clones does not appear; measured against another copy, unresolved V genes explain less than half of the discrepancy, and the remainder lacks a known reason. This sample is represented by under 95,000 clones; around nine tenths of them were singletons. The ten largest clones take up 15% to 20% of the sample. Input material: peripheral blood. Receptor source: a woman of 80 years or more with acute or convalescent COVID-19.

This clone appeared a single time. The genes are TRBV6-5 and TRBJ1-1; D perhaps matches TRBD1 (6 bases). Trimming removed 6 bases at V and 13 bases at J, with 18 bases between. This CDR3 has 12 residues. Germline V gene sequence: CDR1 MNHEY, CDR2 SVGAGI. CDR3 sequence (DNA): TGTGCCAGCAGCACCGGGACAAGGCGGGTTTTCTTT. Residues: CASSTGTRRVFF.

This chain connects TRBV6-6 to TRBJ1-5; D is perhaps TRBD1 (5 bases). This CDR3 contains 14 residues. V was trimmed by 6 bases and J by 6 bases, leaving 15 bases between them. Germline lookup yields CDR1 MNHNY and CDR2 SVGAGI (reference sequence). CDR3 DNA sequence: TGTGCCAGCAGCCCAGGGTCAGGCTTTCAGCCCCAGCATTTT. It is translated as CASSPGSGFQPQHF.

The chain has TRBV15 and TRBJ2-7; 7 nucleotides align to TRBD1. This CDR3 has 15 residues. The J segment lost 3 bases and the V segment lost 1 base, leaving 6 bases of the junction unmatched. Germline V gene sequence: CDR1 LNHNV, CDR2 YYDKDF (reference sequence). The DNA for the CDR3 is TGTGCCACCAGCAGAGTTCCGGCAGGGGGCTACGAGCAGTACTTC. Its protein product is CATSRVPAGGYEQYF.

The rearrangement links TRBV27 to TRBJ2-7; TRBD1 matches at 8 bases. This CDR3 contains 14 residues. Germline CDR1 is MNHEY and CDR2 is SMNVEV (reference sequence). J was trimmed by 9 bases and V by 1 base; bases with no gene match: 8. Here the CDR3 reads CASSLYSSTGGQYF. Here the CDR3 DNA reads TGTGCCAGCAGTTTATACTCTAGCACAGGGGGGCAGTACTTC.

The chain couples TRBV2 to TRBJ2-5, with 11 nucleotides matching TRBD1. CDR3 length equals 15 residues. CDR1 SNHLY and CDR2 FYNNEI come from the germline V gene. Germline trimming cut 4 bases from V and 5 bases from J; bases unmatched to any gene: 6. The CDR3 nucleotides read TGTGCCAGCAGTGTCCGGACAGGGGGCCGGGAGACCCAGTACTTC. Translation: CASSVRTGGRETQYF.

The chain employs TRBV14 and TRBJ1-4; D is undetermined. There are 15 residues in the CDR3. Per germline, CDR1 SGHDN and CDR2 FVKESK. Trimming left V 1 base short and J 6 bases short, with 12 bases between. CDR3 coding DNA: TGTGCCAGCAGCCAAGTTCGGACTCTGGATGAAAAACTGTTTTTT. Protein sequence: CASSQVRTLDEKLFF.

V gene TRBV4-1 combines with J gene TRBJ1-4; possible D gene TRBD1, 5 bases. With 1 base removed from V and 8 bases from J, the gap between germline ends came to 14 bases. The CDR3 has 15 residues. In germline, CDR1 is MGHRA, CDR2 YSYEKL. CDR3 sequence: CASSQAEQGREKLFF. The CDR3 coding sequence is TGCGCCAGCAGCCAAGCGGAGCAGGGTAGGGAAAAACTGTTTTTT.

This rearrangement joins TRBV5-1 to TRBJ2-3, with unresolved D. Trimming cost V 0 bases and J 0 bases, with 17 bases left between them. This CDR3 contains 18 residues. The germline V gene encodes CDR1 SGHRS and CDR2 YFSETQ. Written as DNA, the CDR3 is TGCGCCAGCAGCTTGGGTTTAGTGTCGGTCTCTAGCACAGATACGCAGTATTTT. This encodes CASSLGLVSVSSTDTQYF.

CDR3 DNA sequence: TGTGCCAGCACCGAATTCGGAGGCGTTAACTATGGCTACACCTTC. Translated: CASTEFGGVNYGYTF. The rearrangement uses TRBV7-6 and TRBJ1-2, with D unclear. Germline values: CDR1 SGHVS, CDR2 FNYEAQ. With 7 bases removed from V and 1 base from J, the gap between germline ends came to 16 bases. This CDR3 region has 15 residues.

In its sample, this clone was seen once. The chain couples TRBV3-1 (or the pseudogene TRBV3-2) to TRBJ2-2; the match to TRBD1 covers 10 bases. CDR1 and CDR2 from the germline V gene are LGHDT and YNNKEL (reference sequence). V was clipped by 3 bases and J by 5 bases; unmatched bases: 3. This CDR3 has 15 amino acids. The CDR3: CASSHRDRGTGELFF. For the CDR3, the DNA is TGTGCCAGCAGCCATCGGGACAGGGGAACCGGGGAGCTGTTTTTT.

This chain joins TRBV9 and TRBJ2-7; no definite D call. The CDR3 consists of 11 residues. The germline gives CDR1 SGDLS, CDR2 YYNGEE. V was pared by 4 bases and J by 2 bases, with 4 bases between. CDR3 bases: TGTGCCAGCAGCTCAACCTACGAGCAGTACTTC. Translating it yields CASSSTYEQYF.

This clone was seen more than once but under ten times. V gene TRBV12-3 or TRBV12-4 combines with J gene TRBJ2-7; D may be TRBD1 (6 bases). This CDR3 is 13 amino acids long. Trimming took off 6 bases at V and 0 bases at J, with 9 bases between the two ends. CDR3 amino acids: CASRTDSSYEQYF. CDR3 nucleotides: TGTGCCAGCAGGACGGACAGCTCCTACGAGCAGTACTTC.

The rearrangement links TRBV6-5 to TRBJ1-2, with D possibly being TRBD1 (5 bases). V was trimmed by 10 bases and J by 7 bases, leaving 13 bases between them. This CDR3 has 11 amino acids. Germline V gene sequence: CDR1 MNHEY, CDR2 SVGAGI. The CDR3 DNA reads as TGTGCCATCTTCGCCGGGGGTGGCTACACCTTC. Amino acid sequence: CAIFAGGGYTF.

For the CDR3, the DNA is TGTGCCAGCCTTAAAGGGAGGGGAATCTACAATGAGCAGTTCTTC. Its translation: CASLKGRGIYNEQFF. V and J are TRBV27 and TRBJ2-1, with 7 bases matching TRBD2. Germline loops: CDR1 MNHEY, CDR2 SMNVEV (reference sequence). V dropped 8 bases and J dropped 3; count of bases not matched to a gene: 10. The CDR3 has 15 residues.

The genes are TRBV2 and TRBJ2-3, with D possibly being TRBD2 (7 bases). The germline V and J ends were trimmed by 5 bases and 7 bases, with 10 bases remaining between them. Germline V lookup: CDR1 SNHLY, CDR2 FYNNEI. The CDR3 sequence is 12 residues long. CDR3 loop: CASSRGGNTQYF. The CDR3 nucleotides read TGTGCCAGCAGTAGGGGGGGGAATACGCAGTATTTT.

The chain recombines TRBV24-1 with TRBJ2-1; 9 bases are shared with TRBD2. The germline gives CDR1 KGHDR, CDR2 SFDVKD. CDR3 length: 16 residues. V was clipped by 3 bases and J by 2 bases; unmatched bases: 4. This chain's CDR3 is CATSDQRGDTYNEQFF. CDR3 nucleotide sequence: TGTGCCACCAGTGATCAGCGGGGGGACACCTACAATGAGCAGTTCTTC.

This clone appeared once. The rearrangement links TRBV5-6 to TRBJ1-2, with 9 bases aligning to TRBD1. Losses at the gene ends were 3 bases for V and 4 bases for J; bases not matched to a gene: 7. The CDR3 extends over 15 amino acids. Germline V gene lookup returns CDR1 SGHDT and CDR2 YYEEEE. CDR3 sequence: CASSWGQGQLYGYTF. The CDR3 DNA reads TGTGCCAGCAGCTGGGGACAGGGCCAACTCTATGGCTACACCTTC.

The chain couples TRBV19 to TRBJ1-3; 7 bases align to TRBD1. V trimming: 6 bases; J trimming: 9 bases; junction bases outside the gene matches: 29. The CDR3 consists of 20 residues. CDR1 is LNHDA, CDR2 SQIVND, per germline (reference sequence). For the CDR3, the DNA is TGTGCCAGTAGCTTCGGGACAGTAGTGGGTAAACGCTTCCCACAAGGCACCATATATTTT. Protein: CASSFGTVVGKRFPQGTIYF.